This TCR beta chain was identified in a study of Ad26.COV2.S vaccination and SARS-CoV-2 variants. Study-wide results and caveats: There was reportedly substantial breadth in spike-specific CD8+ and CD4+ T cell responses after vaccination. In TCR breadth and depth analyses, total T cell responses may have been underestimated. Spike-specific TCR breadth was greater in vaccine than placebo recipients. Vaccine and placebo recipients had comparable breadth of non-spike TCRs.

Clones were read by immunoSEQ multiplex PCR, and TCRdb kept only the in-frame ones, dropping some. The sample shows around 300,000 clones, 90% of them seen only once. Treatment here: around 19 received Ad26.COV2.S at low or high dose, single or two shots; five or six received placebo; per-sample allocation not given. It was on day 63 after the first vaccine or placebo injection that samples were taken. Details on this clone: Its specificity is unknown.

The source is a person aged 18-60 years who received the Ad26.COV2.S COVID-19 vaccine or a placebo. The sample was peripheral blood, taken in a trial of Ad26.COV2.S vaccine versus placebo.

CDR3 DNA: TGTGCCAGCTCGACAGGGATAAGGAACACCATATATTTT. Its translation is CASSTGIRNTIYF. The V and J genes are TRBV18 and TRBJ1-3; 7 bases are shared with TRBD1. The CDR3 is 13 amino acids. In germline, CDR1 is KGHSH, CDR2 LQKENI. After removal of 6 bases from V and 7 bases from J, the junction contained 6 bases not matched to a gene.